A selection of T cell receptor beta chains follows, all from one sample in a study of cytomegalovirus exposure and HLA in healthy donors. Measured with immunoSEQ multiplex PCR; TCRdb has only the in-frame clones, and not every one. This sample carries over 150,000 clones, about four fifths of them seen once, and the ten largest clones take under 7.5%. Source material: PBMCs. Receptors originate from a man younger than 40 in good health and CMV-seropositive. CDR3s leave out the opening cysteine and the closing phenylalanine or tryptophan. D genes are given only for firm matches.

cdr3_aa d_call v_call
AWSWDRGQPQH TRBD1 TRBV30
ASSGRDIYGYT . TRBV21-1
ASSLIIAGGGPQQY TRBD2 TRBV28
SVSHPGTRTYEQY TRBD2 TRBV29-1
ATRAWRIGTDTQY . TRBV6-5
ASRDRVNTGELF TRBD1 TRBV6-1
ASSPIRDKNYGYT . TRBV7-9
ASSVATSGRETQY TRBD2 TRBV6-5
ASSLPDSGAYNEQF . TRBV7-9
ASSPGRGNEQF . TRBV5-1
ASSDSDGGSGNTIY . TRBV21-1
ASSLDSGLGNQPQH . TRBV5-6
ASSVGTSANLYNEQF TRBD2 TRBV9
ASSGQEDQLNTEAF TRBD1 TRBV9
ASSVGADTDTQY . TRBV9
ASEYRGLGKNIQY TRBD1 TRBV28
ASSALAGTSGGNEQY TRBD2 TRBV5-6
ASSWWTGADGYT TRBD1 TRBV5-1
SVGQGSYEQY TRBD1 TRBV29-1
ASSEDRGYGYT TRBD1 TRBV4-3
ASSPRPTFKNTEAF . TRBV23-1
ASSQAGTTGNTIY . TRBV4-3
ASSLSPTGLAAPTDTQY TRBD2 TRBV27
ASSLDGGGTEAF . TRBV5-1
ASSQDGIGAPLH . TRBV19
ATSRDLSGEAQH . TRBV15
ASSAGRTGVYNEQF TRBD1 TRBV5-1
SAGTGRQPQR TRBD1 TRBV29-1
ASSIGPEGYGYT . TRBV19
ASSPRQGVESGNTIY TRBD1 TRBV7-2
ASSAGTSGRANEQF TRBD2 TRBV2
ASSSRQGGNTGELF TRBD1 TRBV5-1
ASSLFGTSGAYEQY TRBD2 TRBV27
ASSLAGGPSGNEQF TRBD2 TRBV5-5
ASRHGQTNTGELF . TRBV2
ASSILGEQNYGYT . TRBV19
ASSLITGTGANVLT . TRBV5-1
ASSLGASTSYEQY . TRBV11-3
ASRGQGAPETQY TRBD1 TRBV6-5
ASSLAGGGEQY TRBD2 TRBV6-1
ASSKARGQGIRLNTEAF . TRBV21-1
ASRRDRPERNGYT TRBD1 TRBV2
ASSFLGGYEQY . TRBV7-6
SSHGGGNTEAF . TRBV7-9